This TCR beta chain was recovered during a study of cytomegalovirus exposure and HLA in healthy donors. General observations from the study: By a later analysis, the bulk of CMV-associated TCR beta chains appeared HLA-restricted.

With regard to this clone: Its target is unknown.

Primers for the PCR totalled 60 Vbeta and 13 Jbeta. TCRdb's table, derived via immunoSEQ multiplex PCR, lists solely in-frame clones and lacks some. The data show some 190,000 clones, approximately 80% seen once. Sequences were obtained from PBMCs. This sequence was found in a girl aged 5-17 years in good health and CMV-seropositive.

CDR3 DNA: TGCGCCAGCAGCTTGGCCAGCGGGAGAGGGGATACGCAGTATTTT. It encodes CASSLASGRGDTQYF. The chain employs TRBV5-1 and TRBJ2-3, with 8 bases identical to TRBD2. The CDR3 is made up of 15 amino acids. Trimming removed 0 bases from V and 6 bases from J; junction bases left unmatched: 6. CDR1 is SGHRS and CDR2 is YFSETQ in the germline V gene.